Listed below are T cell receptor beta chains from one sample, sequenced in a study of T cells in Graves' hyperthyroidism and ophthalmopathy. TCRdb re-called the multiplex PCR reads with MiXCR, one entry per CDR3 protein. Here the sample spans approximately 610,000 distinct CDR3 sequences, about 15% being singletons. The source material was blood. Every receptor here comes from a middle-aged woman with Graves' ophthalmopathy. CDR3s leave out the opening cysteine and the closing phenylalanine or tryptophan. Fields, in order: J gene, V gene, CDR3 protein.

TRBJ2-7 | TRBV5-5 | ASSLLGSSEQY
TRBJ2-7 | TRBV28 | ASSSGTSGRSGEQY
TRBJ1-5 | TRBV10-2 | ASSESGTAYSNQPQH
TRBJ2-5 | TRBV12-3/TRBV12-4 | ASSHSVGLETQY
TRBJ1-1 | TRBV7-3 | ASSLMEGWVAF
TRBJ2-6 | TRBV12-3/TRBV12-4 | AILRDLNNVLT
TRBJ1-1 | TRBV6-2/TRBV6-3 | ASSYYRGNTEAF
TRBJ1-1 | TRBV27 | ASSLSQAGYTEAF
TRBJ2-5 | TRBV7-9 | ASSLAGVQETQY
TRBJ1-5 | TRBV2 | ASSADRGPPQH
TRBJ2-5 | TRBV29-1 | SVEAGTGEETQY
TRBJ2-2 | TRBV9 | ASTTGAVELF
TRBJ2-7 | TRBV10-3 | AISESKGAEQY
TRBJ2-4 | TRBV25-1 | ASSGQHDGGRDIQY
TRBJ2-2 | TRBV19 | ASRLAGANTGELF
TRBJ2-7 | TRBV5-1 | ASSLTGLGSYEQY
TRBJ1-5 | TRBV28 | ASHGGDQPQH
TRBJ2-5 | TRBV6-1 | ASRGETNKETQY
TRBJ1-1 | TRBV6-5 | ASSLDSRLNTEAF
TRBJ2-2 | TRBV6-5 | ASSTLGGELF
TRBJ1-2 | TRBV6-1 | ASSTLDRFGYGYT
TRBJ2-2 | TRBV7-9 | ASTGLTNTGELF
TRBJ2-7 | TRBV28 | ASSHLARDRTYEQY
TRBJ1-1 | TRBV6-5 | ASSYSTGGFEAF
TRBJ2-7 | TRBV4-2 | ASSPGPPGYEQY
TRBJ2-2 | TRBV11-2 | ASSPQGVQHPGELF
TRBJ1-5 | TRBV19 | ASSRLGGQSNQPQH
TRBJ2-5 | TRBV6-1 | ASSVGTGNQETQY
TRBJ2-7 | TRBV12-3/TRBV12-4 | ASRTDGRGPYEQY
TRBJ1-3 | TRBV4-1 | ASSQDSGGNTIY
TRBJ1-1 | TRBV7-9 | ASSLRPDRTEAF
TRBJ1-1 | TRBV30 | AWSQGQVSNTEAF
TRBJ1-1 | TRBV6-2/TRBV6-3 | ASGLPPEAF
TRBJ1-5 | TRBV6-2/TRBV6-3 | ASSHRGTGRPQH
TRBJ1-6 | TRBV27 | ASTNRGRNSPLH
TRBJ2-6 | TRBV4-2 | ASSTPTGDSGANVLT
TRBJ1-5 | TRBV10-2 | ASRRGTRQPQH
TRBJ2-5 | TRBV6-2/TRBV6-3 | ASTGLWRETQY
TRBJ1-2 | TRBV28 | ASSSGTAYINYGYT
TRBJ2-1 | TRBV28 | ASSLWSGENEQF
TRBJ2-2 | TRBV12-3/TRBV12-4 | ASSFTGANGELF
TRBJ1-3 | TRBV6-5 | ASSFLPGQGRNTIY
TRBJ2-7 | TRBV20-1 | SALHPGLATYEQY
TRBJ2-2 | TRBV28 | ASSSQGLAVTGELF
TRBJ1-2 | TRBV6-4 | ASRFGTGRHQGYGYT
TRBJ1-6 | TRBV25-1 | ASSDLRDGSPLH
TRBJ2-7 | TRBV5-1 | ASSWGLAGGLEQY
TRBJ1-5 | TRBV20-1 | SARDHRVRRSNQPQH
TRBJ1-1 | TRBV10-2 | ASSESTFRAPNTEAF
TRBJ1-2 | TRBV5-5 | ASSLGRGRDYGYT